This passage covers 5 T cell receptor beta chains from one sample sequenced in a study of T cell responses to AZD1222 COVID-19 vaccine. Profiling relied on immunoSEQ multiplex PCR, and the TCRdb table lists in-frame clones only, not all of them. This repertoire shows about 110,000 clones, roughly four fifths found once; its top ten account for around 4.6%. This sample comprised peripheral blood, obtained on day 0 of AZD1222 vaccination. The receptors here all came from an adult in good health.

This chain joins TRBV15 and TRBJ1-3, with a tentative D call TRBD1 (6 bases). Germline V lookup: CDR1 LNHNV, CDR2 YYDKDF (reference sequence). The CDR3 runs to 16 residues. The V gene lost 0 bases and the J gene lost 9 bases, with 18 bases spanning the gap. The CDR3 DNA follows: TGTGCCACCAGCAGAGAGACAGGTTCCGTGCAGAGCACCATATATTTT. Translating gives CATSRETGSVQSTIYF.

This rearrangement joins TRBV15 to TRBJ2-5; a possible D gene is TRBD1 (7 bases). CDR1 is LNHNV, CDR2 YYDKDF, per germline (reference sequence). V dropped 0 bases and J dropped 5 bases, with 10 bases sitting between them. The CDR3 extends over 14 amino acids. As DNA, the CDR3 is TGTGCCACCAGCAGAGACAGGGGGAGGGAGACCCAGTACTTC. Its protein product is CATSRDRGRETQYF.

This clone occurred a few times. In DNA form, the CDR3 reads TGTGCCAGCAGCTTAGTTGAGGGAGCCAATTCACCCCTCCACTTT. Translation: CASSLVEGANSPLHF. V is TRBV7-6 and J is TRBJ1-6, with D hard to call. V lost 1 base to trimming and J lost 7 bases, with 11 bases between them. The CDR3 is made up of 15 amino acids. Germline loops: CDR1 SGHVS, CDR2 FNYEAQ.

The V gene is TRBV3-1 (or the pseudogene TRBV3-2), the J gene TRBJ1-2, with 8 bases lining up with TRBD1. Germline assignment: CDR1 LGHDT and CDR2 YNNKEL (reference sequence). Trimming at V came to 1 base and at J to 7 bases, leaving 8 bases not matched to a gene. This CDR3 has 15 residues. The CDR3 nucleotides are TGTGCCAGCAGCCAAGTTCAGGGGGCGAAGAGTGGCTACACCTTC. Translated: CASSQVQGAKSGYTF.

This clone has more than one count but fewer than ten. The rearrangement links TRBV5-4 to TRBJ2-3; TRBD2 matches at 11 bases. The V gene end was trimmed by 3 bases and the J gene end by 0 bases; junction bases not matched to a gene: 6. This CDR3 spans 17 amino acids. CDR1 and CDR2 from the germline V gene are SGHNT and YYREEE (reference sequence). The CDR3 nucleotides read TGTGCCAGCAGCTCCGGGACTAGCGGTTTTAGCACAGATACGCAGTATTTT. It yields the protein CASSSGTSGFSTDTQYF.